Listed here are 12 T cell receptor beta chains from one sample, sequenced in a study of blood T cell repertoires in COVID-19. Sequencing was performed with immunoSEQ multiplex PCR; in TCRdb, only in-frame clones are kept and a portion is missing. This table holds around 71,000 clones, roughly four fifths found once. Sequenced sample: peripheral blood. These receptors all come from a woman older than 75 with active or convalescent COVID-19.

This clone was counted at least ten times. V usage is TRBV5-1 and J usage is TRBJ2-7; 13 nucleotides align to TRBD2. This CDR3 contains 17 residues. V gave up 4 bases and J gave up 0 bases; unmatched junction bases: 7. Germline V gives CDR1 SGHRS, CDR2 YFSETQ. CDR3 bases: TGCGCCAGCAGCCCGCGGACTAGCGGGGGAACCTCCTACGAGCAGTACTTC. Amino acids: CASSPRTSGGTSYEQYF.

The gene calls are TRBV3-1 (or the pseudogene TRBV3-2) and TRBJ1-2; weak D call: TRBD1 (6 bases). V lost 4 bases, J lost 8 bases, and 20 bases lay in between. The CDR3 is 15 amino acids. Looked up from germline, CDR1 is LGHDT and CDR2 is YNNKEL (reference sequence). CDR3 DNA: TGTGCCAGCAGCCCCTCTTCTGGGGGGGCTGGCGGCTACACCTTC. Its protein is CASSPSSGGAGGYTF.

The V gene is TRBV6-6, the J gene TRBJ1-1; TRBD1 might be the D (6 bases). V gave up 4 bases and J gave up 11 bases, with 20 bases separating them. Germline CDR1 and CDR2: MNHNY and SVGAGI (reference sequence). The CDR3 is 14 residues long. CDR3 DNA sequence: TGTGCCAGCAGTTTTTTTGGACAGACCTTAAAGGCTTTCTTT. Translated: CASSFFGQTLKAFF.

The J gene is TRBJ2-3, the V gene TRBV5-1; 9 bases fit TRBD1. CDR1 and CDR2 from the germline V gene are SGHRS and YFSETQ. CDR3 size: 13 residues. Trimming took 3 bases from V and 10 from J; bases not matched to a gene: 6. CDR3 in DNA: TGCGCCAGCAGCTCTGGACAGGGGAGAGCGCAGTATTTT. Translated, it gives CASSSGQGRAQYF.

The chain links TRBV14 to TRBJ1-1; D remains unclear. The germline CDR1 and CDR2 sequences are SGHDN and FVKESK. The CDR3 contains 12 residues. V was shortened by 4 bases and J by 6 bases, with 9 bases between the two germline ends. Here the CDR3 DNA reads TGTGCCAGCAGCCTGGGGAGGGCTGAAGCTTTCTTT. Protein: CASSLGRAEAFF.

The CDR3 reads CASTTPGLTTDTQYF. The CDR3, as DNA: TGTGCCAGCACTACCCCGGGACTAACCACAGATACGCAGTATTTT. This chain links TRBV18 with TRBJ2-3, with 7 bases aligning to TRBD2. This CDR3 has 15 residues. Trimming removed 8 bases from V and 2 bases from J; junction bases left unmatched: 10. Germline V gene data show CDR1 as KGHSH and CDR2 as LQKENI. The full variable domain, completed using reference TRBV18 and TRBJ2-3, is NAGVMQNPRHLVRRRGQEARLRCSPMKGHSHVYWYRQLPEEGLKFMVYLQKENIIDESGMPKERFSAEFPKEGPSILRIQQVVRGDSAAYFCASTTPGLTTDTQYFGPGTRLTVL.

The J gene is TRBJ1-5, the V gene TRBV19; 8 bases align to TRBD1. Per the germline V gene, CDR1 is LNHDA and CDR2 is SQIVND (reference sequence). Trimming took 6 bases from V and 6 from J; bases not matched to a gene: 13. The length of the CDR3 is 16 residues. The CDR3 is CASSEATSGGGQPQHF. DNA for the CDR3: TGTGCCAGTAGCGAAGCAACCTCAGGGGGCGGTCAGCCCCAGCATTTT.

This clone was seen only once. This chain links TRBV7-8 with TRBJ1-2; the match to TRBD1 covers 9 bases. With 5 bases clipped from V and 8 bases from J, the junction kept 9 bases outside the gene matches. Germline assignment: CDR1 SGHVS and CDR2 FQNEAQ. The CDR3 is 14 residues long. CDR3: CASSPQQGARGYTF. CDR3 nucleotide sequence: TGTGCCAGCAGCCCTCAACAGGGGGCGAGAGGCTACACCTTC.

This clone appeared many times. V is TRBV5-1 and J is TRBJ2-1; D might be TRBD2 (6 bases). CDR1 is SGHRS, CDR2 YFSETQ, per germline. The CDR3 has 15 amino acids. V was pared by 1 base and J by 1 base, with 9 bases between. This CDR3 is CASSLSRGSYNEQFF. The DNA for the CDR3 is TGCGCCAGCAGCTTGAGTCGGGGGTCCTACAATGAGCAGTTCTTC.

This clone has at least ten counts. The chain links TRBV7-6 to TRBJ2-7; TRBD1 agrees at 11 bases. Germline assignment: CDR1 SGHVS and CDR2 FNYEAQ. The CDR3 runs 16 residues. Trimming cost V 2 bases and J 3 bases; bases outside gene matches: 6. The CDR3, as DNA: TGTGCCAGCAGCTTAATAGCCGGGACAGGGGGCTACGAGCAGTACTTC. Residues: CASSLIAGTGGYEQYF.

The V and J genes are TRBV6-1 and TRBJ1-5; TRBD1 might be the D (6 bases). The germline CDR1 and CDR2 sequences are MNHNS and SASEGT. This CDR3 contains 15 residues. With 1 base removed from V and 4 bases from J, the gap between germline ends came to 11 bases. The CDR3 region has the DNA TGTGCCAGCAGTGAAGGGCCCCAGGGGAATCAGCCCCAGCATTTT. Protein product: CASSEGPQGNQPQHF.

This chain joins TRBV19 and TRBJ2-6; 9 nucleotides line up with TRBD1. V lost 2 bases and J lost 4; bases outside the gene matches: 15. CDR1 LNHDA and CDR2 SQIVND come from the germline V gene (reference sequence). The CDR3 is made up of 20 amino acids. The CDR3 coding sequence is TGTGCCAGTAGTATAACAATCCATAGGAGGACAGGGGCCGGGGCCAACGTCCTGACTTTC. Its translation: CASSITIHRRTGAGANVLTF.